This TCR beta chain was identified in a study of blood T cell repertoires in COVID-19. Produced via immunoSEQ multiplex PCR; TCRdb's table is partial and in-frame only. The profile covers tens of thousands of clones, with approximately 92% appearing a single time and under 7.5% taken by the ten largest. V lost 0 bases and J lost 4; bases outside the gene matches: 14. CDR3 length equals 17 residues. The V gene's germline CDR1 is SQVTM and CDR2 ANQGSEA. Sequenced: peripheral blood. The clonotype was recovered from a woman in her fifties or sixties with active COVID-19. The V call is TRBV29-1, the J call TRBJ1-2; 7 nucleotides match TRBD1. The DNA of the CDR3 is TGCAGCGTTGAAGATCGAGCTAGACAGGGCCGCGGCTATGGCTACACCTTC. Its translation is CSVEDRARQGRGYGYTF.